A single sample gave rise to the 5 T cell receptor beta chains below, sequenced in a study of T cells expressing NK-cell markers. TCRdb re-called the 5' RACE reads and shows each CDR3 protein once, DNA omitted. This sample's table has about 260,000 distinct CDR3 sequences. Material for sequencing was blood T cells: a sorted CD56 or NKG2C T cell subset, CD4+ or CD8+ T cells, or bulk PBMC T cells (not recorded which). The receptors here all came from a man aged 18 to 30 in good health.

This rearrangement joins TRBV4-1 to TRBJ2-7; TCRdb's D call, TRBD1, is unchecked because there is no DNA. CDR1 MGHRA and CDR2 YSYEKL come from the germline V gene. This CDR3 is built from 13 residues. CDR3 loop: CASSQETGGSEYF.

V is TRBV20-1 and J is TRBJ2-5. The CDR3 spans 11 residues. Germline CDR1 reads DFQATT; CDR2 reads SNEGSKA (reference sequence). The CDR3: CSASREETQYF.

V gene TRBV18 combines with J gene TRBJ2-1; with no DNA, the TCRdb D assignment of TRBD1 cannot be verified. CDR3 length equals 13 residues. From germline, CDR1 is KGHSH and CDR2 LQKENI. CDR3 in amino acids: CASSPGQIDEQFF.

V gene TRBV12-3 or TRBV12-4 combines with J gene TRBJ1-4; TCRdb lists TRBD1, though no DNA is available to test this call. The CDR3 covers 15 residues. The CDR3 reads CASSSTGGSNEKLFF.

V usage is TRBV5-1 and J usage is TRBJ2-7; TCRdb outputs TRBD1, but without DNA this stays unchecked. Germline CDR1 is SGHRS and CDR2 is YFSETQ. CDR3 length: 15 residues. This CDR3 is CASSVGTEPWYEQYF.